One and the same sample provided the 15 T cell receptor beta chains below, sequenced in a study of T cells in pancreatic ductal adenocarcinoma. Assay used: immunoSEQ multiplex PCR; TCRdb lists only in-frame clones, some missing. The repertoire includes approximately 97,000 clones, about 95% of them detected once, and 3.1% sits in the top ten. The selected patients with pancreatic ductal adenocarcinoma had surgery but no neoadjuvant therapy. Material for sequencing was PBMCs. These receptors came from a human donor with pancreatic ductal adenocarcinoma.

In its sample, this clone was seen once. This chain joins TRBV28 and TRBJ2-7, with TRBD1 matching over 10 bases. With 5 bases clipped from V and 10 bases from J, the junction kept 11 bases outside the gene matches. The CDR3 is made up of 14 amino acids. Germline V lookup: CDR1 MDHEN, CDR2 SYDVKM. CDR3 residues: CASSRGQGDGLQYF. As DNA, the CDR3 is TGTGCCAGCAGTCGAGGACAGGGGGACGGACTTCAGTACTTC. Drawing the rest from reference TRBV28 and TRBJ2-7, the complete variable domain is DVKVTQSSRYLVKRTGEKVFLECVQDMDHENMFWYRQDPGLGLRLIYFSYDVKMKEKGDIPEGYSVSREKKERFSLILESASTNQTSMYLCASSRGQGDGLQYFGPGTRLTVT.

The chain combines TRBV7-9 with TRBJ2-1; the D gene is possibly TRBD2 (5 bases). Trimming took 3 bases from V and 8 from J, leaving 17 bases between them. Germline V lookup: CDR1 SEHNR, CDR2 FQNEAQ (reference sequence). The CDR3 consists of 15 residues. The CDR3 loop is CASSFIRGSNDEQFF. The CDR3 DNA is TGTGCCAGCAGCTTTATTCGGGGATCTAACGATGAGCAGTTCTTC.

V and J are TRBV11-2 and TRBJ2-7, with D unclear. V was shortened by 3 bases and J by 3 bases, with 12 bases between the two germline ends. CDR3 size: 14 residues. Looked up from germline, CDR1 is SGHAT and CDR2 is FQNNGV. For the CDR3, the DNA is TGTGCCAGCAGCTTCCCGACACGAGTCTACGAGCAGTACTTC. Protein sequence: CASSFPTRVYEQYF.

V and J are TRBV9 and TRBJ2-1, with D unclear. V gave up 0 bases and J gave up 4 bases, with 11 bases separating them. There are 15 residues in the CDR3. Germline V gene lookup returns CDR1 SGDLS and CDR2 YYNGEE. The CDR3 sequence: CASSVDGADYNEQFF. The CDR3, as DNA: TGTGCCAGCAGCGTAGATGGAGCTGATTACAATGAGCAGTTCTTC.

DNA for the CDR3: TGTGCCTGGAGCAAGGGGTTCACTGAAGCTTTCTTT. It yields the protein CAWSKGFTEAFF. The chain links TRBV30 to TRBJ1-1; possibly TRBD1 for D (5 bases). V was clipped by 3 bases and J by 4 bases, with 9 bases between them. The CDR3 contains 12 residues. Germline CDR1 GTSNPN, CDR2 SVGIG (reference sequence).

The chain has TRBV2 and TRBJ1-3; D may be TRBD1 (6 bases). Between the trimmed V and J ends, which lost 6 bases and 8 bases, there was a span of 14 bases. This CDR3 spans 13 amino acids. Per germline, CDR1 SNHLY and CDR2 FYNNEI. The CDR3: CASRPDSSDTIYF. The CDR3 DNA follows: TGTGCCAGCAGACCGGACAGTTCTGACACCATATATTTT.

The chain links TRBV6-5 to TRBJ2-7; D remains unclear. V dropped 2 bases and J dropped 5 bases, with 16 bases sitting between them. Germline loops: CDR1 MNHEY, CDR2 SVGAGI. The CDR3 totals 15 residues. The CDR3 sequence: CASSYGPMQIHEQYF. The DNA of the CDR3 is TGTGCCAGCAGTTACGGCCCCATGCAAATCCACGAGCAGTACTTC.

This chain joins TRBV28 and TRBJ2-7, with 9 bases identical to TRBD2. The CDR3 length is 15 residues. From germline, CDR1 is MDHEN and CDR2 SYDVKM. With V trimmed by 5 bases and J by 0 bases, 5 bases remained unmatched. CDR3 coding DNA: TGTGCCAGCAGTCCGGGACTAGCCGGCTCCTACGAGCAGTACTTC. This encodes CASSPGLAGSYEQYF.

V gene TRBV19 combines with J gene TRBJ2-7, with a weak D call TRBD1 (5 bases). The V end lost 8 bases, the J end lost 7 bases, and 18 bases lay between the germline ends. This CDR3 contains 13 residues. From germline, CDR1 is LNHDA and CDR2 SQIVND (reference sequence). CDR3 in DNA: TGTGCCAGTCGCTTAGACAGTTGGTCGGAGCAGTACTTC. It encodes CASRLDSWSEQYF.

The rearrangement joins TRBV5-1 to TRBJ2-1; TRBD1 might be the D (5 bases). V lost 4 bases, J lost 4 bases, and 21 bases lay in between. The V gene's germline CDR1 is SGHRS and CDR2 YFSETQ. This CDR3 is built from 17 residues. The CDR3 DNA is TGCGCCAGCAGCCCCTCCTCGAGACAGAATGCGTACAATGAGCAGTTCTTC. Its translation is CASSPSSRQNAYNEQFF. Full variable domain (rest looked up from reference TRBV5-1 and TRBJ2-1): KAGVTQTPRYLIKTRGQQVTLSCSPISGHRSVSWYQQTPGQGLQFLFEYFSETQRNKGNFPGRFSGRQFSNSRSEMNVSTLELGDSALYLCASSPSSRQNAYNEQFFGPGTRLTVL.

The chain recombines TRBV27 with TRBJ1-4; D is unclear. CDR1 and CDR2 (germline): MNHEY, SMNVEV (reference sequence). The CDR3 is 15 residues long. Trimming removed 4 bases at V and 6 bases at J, with 15 bases between. In DNA form, the CDR3 reads TGTGCCAGCAGTTCCTCCGGGGTGGCCCATGAAAAACTGTTTTTT. The encoded protein is CASSSSGVAHEKLFF.

The CDR3 DNA sequence: TGTGCCAGCAGCCAAGACAGCCTAGTTGCGAGCTACGAGCAGTACTTC. Protein product: CASSQDSLVASYEQYF. V is TRBV4-2 and J is TRBJ2-7; D unresolved. The V end was cut by 0 bases, the J end by 3 bases, with 15 bases between. This CDR3 has 16 residues. Germline V gives CDR1 LGHNA, CDR2 YNFKEQ.

This chain connects TRBV5-1 to TRBJ2-3, with 11 bases lining up with TRBD2. The V gene end was trimmed by 5 bases and the J gene end by 7 bases; junction bases not matched to a gene: 9. This CDR3 contains 15 residues. CDR1 and CDR2 from the germline V gene are SGHRS and YFSETQ. CDR3: CASSFIAGGPNTQYF. In DNA form, the CDR3 reads TGCGCCAGCAGTTTCATAGCGGGAGGGCCGAATACGCAGTATTTT.

The chain is built from TRBV7-9 and TRBJ1-1, with TRBD1 matching 7 bases. The germline CDR1 and CDR2 sequences are SEHNR and FQNEAQ (reference sequence). With 5 bases clipped from V and 6 bases from J, the junction kept 9 bases outside the gene matches. This CDR3 has 14 amino acids. CDR3 bases: TGTGCCAGCAGCCCCCAGGGGGAGCGGGCTGAAGCTTTCTTT. Amino acids: CASSPQGERAEAFF.

The CDR3 region is CASSPGSGRSTDTQYF. For the CDR3, the DNA is TGTGCCAGCTCACCGGGGAGCGGGAGATCCACAGATACGCAGTATTTT. The rearrangement uses TRBV18 and TRBJ2-3, with TRBD2 matching 8 bases. J gave up 2 bases and V 3 bases, and 7 bases lay outside the gene matches. CDR3 length: 16 amino acids. Germline CDR1 is KGHSH and CDR2 is LQKENI.